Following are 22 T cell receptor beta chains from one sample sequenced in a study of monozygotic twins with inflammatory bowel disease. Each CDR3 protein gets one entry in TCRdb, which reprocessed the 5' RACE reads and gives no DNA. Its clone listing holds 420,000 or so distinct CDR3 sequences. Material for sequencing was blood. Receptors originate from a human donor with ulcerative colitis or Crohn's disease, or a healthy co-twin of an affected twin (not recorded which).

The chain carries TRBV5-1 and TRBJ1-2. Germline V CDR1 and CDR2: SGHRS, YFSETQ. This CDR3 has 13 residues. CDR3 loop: CASSPGANYGYTF. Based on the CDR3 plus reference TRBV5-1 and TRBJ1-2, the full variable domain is KAGVTQTPRYLIKTRGQQVTLSCSPISGHRSVSWYQQTPGQGLQFLFEYFSETQRNKGNFPGRFSGRQFSNSRSEMNVSTLELGDSALYLCASSPGANYGYTFGSGTRLTVV.

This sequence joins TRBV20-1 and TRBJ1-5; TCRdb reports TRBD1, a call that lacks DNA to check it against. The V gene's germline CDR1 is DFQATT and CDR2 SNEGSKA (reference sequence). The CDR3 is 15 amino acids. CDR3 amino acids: CSASTRAFVNQPQHF.

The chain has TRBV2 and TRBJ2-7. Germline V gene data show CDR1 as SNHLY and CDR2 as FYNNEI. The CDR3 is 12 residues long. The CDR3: CASSDGIGEQYF.

The CDR3 is CASSDGIGTEAFF. J is TRBJ1-1 and V is TRBV25-1. CDR3 length: 13 residues. In germline, CDR1 is MGHDK, CDR2 SYGVNS. Drawing the rest from reference TRBV25-1 and TRBJ1-1, the complete variable domain is EADIYQTPRYLVIGTGKKITLECSQTMGHDKMYWYQQDPGMELHLIHYSYGVNSTEKGDLSSESTVSRIRTEHFPLTLESARPSHTSQYLCASSDGIGTEAFFGQGTRLTVV.

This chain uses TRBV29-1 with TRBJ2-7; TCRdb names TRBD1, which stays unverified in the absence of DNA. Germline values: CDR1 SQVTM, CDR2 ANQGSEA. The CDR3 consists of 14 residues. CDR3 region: CSVQGVAGVYEQYF.

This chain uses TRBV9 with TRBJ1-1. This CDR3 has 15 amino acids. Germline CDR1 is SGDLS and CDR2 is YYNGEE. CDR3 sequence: CASSVDGGPSTEAFF. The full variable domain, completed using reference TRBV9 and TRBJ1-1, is DSGVTQTPKHLITATGQRVTLRCSPRSGDLSVYWYQQSLDQGLQFLIQYYNGEERAKGNILERFSAQQFPDLHSELNLSSLELGDSALYFCASSVDGGPSTEAFFGQGTRLTVV.

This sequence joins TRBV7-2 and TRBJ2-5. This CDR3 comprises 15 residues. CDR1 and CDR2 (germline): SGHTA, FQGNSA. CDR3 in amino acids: CASSLGLKAQETQYF.

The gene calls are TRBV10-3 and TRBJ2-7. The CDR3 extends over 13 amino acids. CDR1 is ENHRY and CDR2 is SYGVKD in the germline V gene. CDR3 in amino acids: CAISESRNVEQYF.

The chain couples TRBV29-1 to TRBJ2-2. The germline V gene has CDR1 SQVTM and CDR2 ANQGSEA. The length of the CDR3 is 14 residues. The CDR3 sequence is CSVVSGANTGELFF.

CDR3 loop: CSARISGTEAFF. The chain carries TRBV20-1 and TRBJ1-1. Germline CDR1 is DFQATT and CDR2 is SNEGSKA (reference sequence). This CDR3 spans 12 amino acids.

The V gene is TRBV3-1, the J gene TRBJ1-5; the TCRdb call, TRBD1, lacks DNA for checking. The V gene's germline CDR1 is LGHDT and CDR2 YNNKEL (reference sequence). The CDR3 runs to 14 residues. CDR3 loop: CASGPGLPVEPQHF.

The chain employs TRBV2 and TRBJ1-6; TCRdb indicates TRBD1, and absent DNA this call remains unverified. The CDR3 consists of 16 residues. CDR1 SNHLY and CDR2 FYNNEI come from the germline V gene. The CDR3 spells CASSPQGAEKGSPLHF.

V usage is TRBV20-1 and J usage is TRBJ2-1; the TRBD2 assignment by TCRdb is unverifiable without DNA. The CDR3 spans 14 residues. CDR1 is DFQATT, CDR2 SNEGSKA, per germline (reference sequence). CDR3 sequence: CSSNLAGVPNEQFF.

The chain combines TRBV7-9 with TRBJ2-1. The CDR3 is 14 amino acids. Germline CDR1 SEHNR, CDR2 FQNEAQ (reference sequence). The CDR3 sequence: CASSFQSSYNEQFF.

The CDR3 is CASRKRGASGANVLTF. This chain joins TRBV30 and TRBJ2-6; TCRdb selects TRBD2, and the lack of DNA leaves this call unchecked. There are 16 residues in the CDR3. CDR1 GTSNPN and CDR2 SVGIG come from the germline V gene (reference sequence). Drawing the rest from reference TRBV30 and TRBJ2-6, the complete variable domain is SQTIHQWPATLVQPVGSPLSLECTVEGTSNPNLYWYRQAAGRGLQLLFYSVGIGQISSEVPQNLSASRPQDRQFILSSKKLLLSDSGFYLCASRKRGASGANVLTFGAGSRLTVL.

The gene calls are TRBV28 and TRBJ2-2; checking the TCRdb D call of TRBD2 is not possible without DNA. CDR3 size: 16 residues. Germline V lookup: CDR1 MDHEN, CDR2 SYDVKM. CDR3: CASSPRSGRHTGELFF.

The CDR3: CASSETGSPTYEQYF. V and J are TRBV3-1 and TRBJ2-7; TCRdb indicates TRBD1, and absent DNA this call remains unverified. Germline lookup yields CDR1 LGHDT and CDR2 YNNKEL (reference sequence). The CDR3 loop spans 15 amino acids.

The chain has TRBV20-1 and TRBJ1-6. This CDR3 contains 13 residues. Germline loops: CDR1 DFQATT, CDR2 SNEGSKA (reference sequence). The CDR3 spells CSAAADYNSPLHF.

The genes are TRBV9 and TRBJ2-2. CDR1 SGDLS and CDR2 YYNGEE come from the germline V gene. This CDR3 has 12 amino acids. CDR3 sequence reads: CASSGPPGELFF.

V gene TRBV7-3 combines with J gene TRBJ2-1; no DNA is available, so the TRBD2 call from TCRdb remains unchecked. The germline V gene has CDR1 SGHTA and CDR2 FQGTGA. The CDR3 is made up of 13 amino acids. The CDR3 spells CASSSWPSSEQFF.

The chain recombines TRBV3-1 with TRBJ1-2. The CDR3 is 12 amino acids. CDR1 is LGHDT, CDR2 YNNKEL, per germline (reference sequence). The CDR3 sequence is CASSPAGWGYTF.

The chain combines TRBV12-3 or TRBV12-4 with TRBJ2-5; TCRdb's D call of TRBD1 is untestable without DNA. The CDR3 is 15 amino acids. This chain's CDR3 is CASSWGTGEGETQYF.